This T cell receptor (beta chain) was sequenced during a study of blood T cell repertoires in COVID-19. As to this clone: Sequence at one end of the junction differs from germline and may be a read error.

Sequencing was performed with immunoSEQ multiplex PCR; in TCRdb, only in-frame clones are kept and a portion is missing. The table records roughly 200,000 clones, approximately 81% of them present only once. Material for sequencing was PBMCs or T cells enriched from blood (not recorded which). This TCR was recovered from a man between 35 and 55 years old who had recovered from COVID-19.

The CDR3: CASSLGEDTEAFF. The DNA of the CDR3 is TGTGCTAGCAGCTTAGGGGAGGACACTGAAGCTTTCTTT. The chain links TRBV7-7 to TRBJ1-1; TRBD1 might be the D (5 bases). The length of the CDR3 is 13 residues. Germline V gives CDR1 SSHAT, CDR2 FNYEAQ (reference sequence).